This TCR beta chain is from a study of post-analysis software for immune sequencing data. Study-wide results and limits: Comparison with controls showed significantly lower normalized Chao1 diversity in multiple sclerosis patients. With TRBV5-6, TRBV5-1 and TRBV20-1 included, about 5 TRBV segments were more frequent in patients than in controls.

Sequencing libraries made from TCR beta cDNA carried unique molecular identifiers. Each CDR3 protein is one row after TCRdb ran MiXCR on the PCR reads. The sample holds 820,000 or so distinct CDR3 sequences, roughly 50% seen once. Details on this clonotype: Its antigen is not known.

Germline CDR1 is MNHNY and CDR2 is SVGAGI (reference sequence). The CDR3 is 17 amino acids. The ends lost 2 bases at V and 2 bases at J; junction bases unmatched: 8. The V call is TRBV6-6, the J call TRBJ2-1; 8 bases line up with TRBD2. The specimen was blood. The TCR sequence derives from a girl aged 5-17 years with multiple sclerosis. Written as DNA, the CDR3 is TGTGCCAGCAGTTACACGGCTAGCGGGTTCACCTACAATGAGCAGTTCTTC. The encoded protein is CASSYTASGFTYNEQFF.